This T cell receptor (beta chain) stems from a study of response to subunit inactivated influenza vaccine. Study-wide results and caveats: After each seasonal influenza vaccination, few new T cells are recruited, the authors suggested.

Each CDR3 protein is one row after TCRdb ran MiXCR on the RT-PCR reads. Counted here are some 640,000 distinct CDR3 sequences, over 11% occurring once; the ten biggest clones make up around 6.5%. This clonotype was picked up a small number of times. The antigen is not known. The CDR3 loop spans 13 amino acids. Germline CDR1 and CDR2: MDHEN and SYDVKM. After removal of 4 bases from V and 7 bases from J, the junction contained 4 bases not matched to a gene. This TCR was sampled from a middle-aged man who received an inactivated influenza vaccine. The specimen was PBMCs from blood, collected approximately 15 days before vaccination. The genes are TRBV28 and TRBJ1-2, with TRBD1 matching over 9 bases. The CDR3 region is CASSSTQGAGYTF. CDR3 nucleotide sequence: TGTGCCAGCAGTTCCACACAGGGGGCTGGCTACACCTTC.